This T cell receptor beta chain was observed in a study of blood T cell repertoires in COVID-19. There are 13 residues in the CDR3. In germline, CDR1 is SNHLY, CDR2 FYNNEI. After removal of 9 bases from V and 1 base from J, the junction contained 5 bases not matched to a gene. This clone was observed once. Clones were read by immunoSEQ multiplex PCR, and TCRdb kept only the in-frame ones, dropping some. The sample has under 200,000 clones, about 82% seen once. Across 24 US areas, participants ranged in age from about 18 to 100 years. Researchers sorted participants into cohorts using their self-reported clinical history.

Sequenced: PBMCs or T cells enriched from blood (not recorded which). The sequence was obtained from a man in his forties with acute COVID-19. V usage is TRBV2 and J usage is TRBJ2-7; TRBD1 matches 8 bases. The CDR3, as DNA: TGTGCCAGGAGACAGGGGTCTTCCTACGAGCAGTACTTC. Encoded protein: CARRQGSSYEQYF.